Sequencing of this T cell receptor (beta chain) was carried out in a study of human T cells and chemical hapten exposure. Study-level information: Donors were sensitized with 2% DPC on the upper inner arm. Study observations and caveats: Expanded TCRs made up significantly more big CDR3 similarity clusters than controls did.

One entry per CDR3 protein results from TCRdb running MiXCR on the RACE reads. The sample carries over 300,000 distinct CDR3 sequences, 4% to 6% recorded once. This clonotype occurred many times. Its antigen is not known. Time point noted: pre-sensitization, week 0. Treatment specified: therapeutic diphenylcyclopropenone sensitization with weekly scalp DPC. Blood draws preceded each patch test application. The specimen comprised whole blood, sampled in connection with sensitization to the hapten diphenylcyclopropenone (DPC). This receptor was identified in a woman in her forties or fifties with alopecia areata. Some clones in this sample may be carry-over from other donors' samples.

The CDR3 loop is CASSLGPSAEAFF. DNA of the CDR3: TGCGCCAGCAGCTTGGGGCCATCCGCTGAAGCTTTCTTT. The chain is built from TRBV5-1 and TRBJ1-1, with D unresolved. Germline CDR1 and CDR2: SGHRS and YFSETQ. The length of the CDR3 is 13 residues. V was clipped by 0 bases and J by 6 bases, with 9 bases between them.